Listed below are T cell receptor beta chains from one sample, sequenced in a study of siplizumab effects on memory and regulatory T cells. Clones were sequenced by immunoSEQ multiplex PCR, and TCRdb holds only the in-frame ones, with some missing. The sample records some 97,000 clones, roughly 92% being singletons. Sequencing was carried out using Tregs sorted from blood. All receptors derive from a human donor in good health. Each CDR3 is given with its conserved first and last residue. The order of the fields is CDR3 protein, CDR3 DNA, D gene, V gene, J gene, clone size. D genes are given only for firm matches. The size field is filled for only some rows; it gives once, few, many or a size class.

CDR3 protein: CASRWEGTSGSTDTQYF
CDR3 DNA: TGTGCCAGCAGGTGGGAAGGGACTAGCGGTAGCACAGATACGCAGTATTTT
D gene: TRBD2
V gene: TRBV4-2
J gene: TRBJ2-3
clone size: .

CDR3 protein: CASSELAGAYSGEQFF
CDR3 DNA: TGTGCCAGCAGCGAACTAGCGGGGGCATATTCTGGTGAGCAGTTCTTC
D gene: TRBD2
V gene: TRBV7-2
J gene: TRBJ2-1
clone size: .

CDR3 protein: CASSIRDYGYTF
CDR3 DNA: TGTGCCAGTAGTATAAGGGACTATGGCTACACCTTC
D gene: .
V gene: TRBV19
J gene: TRBJ1-2
clone size: .

CDR3 protein: CASSRVAANTGELFF
CDR3 DNA: TGCGCCAGCAGCAGGGTAGCGGCGAACACCGGGGAGCTGTTTTTT
D gene: .
V gene: TRBV5-1
J gene: TRBJ2-2
clone size: .

CDR3 protein: CASSWDSRETQYF
CDR3 DNA: TGCGCCAGCAGCTGGGATAGCCGGGAGACCCAGTACTTC
D gene: .
V gene: TRBV5-1
J gene: TRBJ2-5
clone size: .

CDR3 protein: CATHPGSGRTGEQFF
CDR3 DNA: TGTGCCACCCATCCGGGTAGCGGGAGGACGGGTGAGCAGTTCTTC
D gene: TRBD2
V gene: TRBV19
J gene: TRBJ2-1
clone size: .

CDR3 protein: CASSLDRGETQYF
CDR3 DNA: TGTGCCAGCAGCTTGGATAGGGGAGAGACCCAGTACTTC
D gene: .
V gene: TRBV5-5
J gene: TRBJ2-5
clone size: .

CDR3 protein: CASLSGGTQYF
CDR3 DNA: TGCGCCAGCCTCAGCGGTGGGACCCAGTACTTC
D gene: .
V gene: TRBV10-2
J gene: TRBJ2-5
clone size: .

CDR3 protein: CASSQDEVTVGWENYEQYF
CDR3 DNA: TGCGCCAGCAGCCAAGATGAGGTCACAGTTGGGTGGGAAAACTACGAGCAGTACTTC
D gene: .
V gene: TRBV4-1
J gene: TRBJ2-7
clone size: once

CDR3 protein: CASSESRYDTIYF
CDR3 DNA: TGCGCCAGCAGTGAGTCCCGTTATGACACCATATATTTT
D gene: .
V gene: TRBV10-2
J gene: TRBJ1-3
clone size: .

CDR3 protein: CASSQVARGGSFNYGYTF
CDR3 DNA: TGCGCCAGCAGCCAAGTAGCCAGGGGAGGGTCTTTCAACTATGGCTACACCTTC
D gene: .
V gene: TRBV4-1
J gene: TRBJ1-2
clone size: .

CDR3 protein: CASSFRGQGGNQPQHF
CDR3 DNA: TGTGCCAGCAGTTTTCGCGGACAGGGTGGAAATCAGCCCCAGCATTTT
D gene: TRBD1
V gene: TRBV27
J gene: TRBJ1-5
clone size: .

CDR3 protein: CASSSAGTSGSTDTQYF
CDR3 DNA: TGTGCCAGTAGTAGCGCCGGGACTAGCGGGAGCACAGATACGCAGTATTTT
D gene: TRBD2
V gene: TRBV19
J gene: TRBJ2-3
clone size: .

CDR3 protein: CASSLSGTGTEASF
CDR3 DNA: TGTGCCAGCAGCTTATCTGGGACGGGTACTGAAGCTTCCTTT
D gene: .
V gene: TRBV7-3
J gene: TRBJ1-1
clone size: .

CDR3 protein: CSVGDHTQYF
CDR3 DNA: TGCAGCGTTGGGGATCATACGCAGTATTTT
D gene: .
V gene: TRBV29-1
J gene: TRBJ2-3
clone size: .

CDR3 protein: CASSFALAGYNEQFF
CDR3 DNA: TGTGCCAGCAGTTTTGCACTAGCGGGCTACAATGAGCAGTTCTTC
D gene: TRBD2
V gene: TRBV27
J gene: TRBJ2-1
clone size: .

CDR3 protein: CATSRDLRRAFNEKLFF
CDR3 DNA: TGTGCCACCAGCAGAGATCTCCGCCGGGCCTTTAATGAAAAACTGTTTTTT
D gene: .
V gene: TRBV15
J gene: TRBJ1-4
clone size: .

CDR3 protein: CASSYSLAAEQFF
CDR3 DNA: TGTGCCAGCAGTTACTCGCTGGCGGCGGAGCAGTTCTTC
D gene: .
V gene: TRBV6-6
J gene: TRBJ2-1
clone size: .

CDR3 protein: CASSLAGGTSGRKFF
CDR3 DNA: TGTGCCAGCAGCTTAGCGGGTGGGACTAGCGGGAGGAAGTTCTTC
D gene: TRBD2
V gene: TRBV11-3
J gene: TRBJ2-1
clone size: .

CDR3 protein: CASSTRGAEGYTF
CDR3 DNA: TGCGCCAGCAGCACCCGGGGGGCCGAGGGCTACACCTTC
D gene: .
V gene: TRBV5-1
J gene: TRBJ1-2
clone size: once

CDR3 protein: CAIKAPGQPQHF
CDR3 DNA: TGTGCCATCAAGGCCCCCGGTCAGCCCCAGCATTTT
D gene: .
V gene: TRBV10-3
J gene: TRBJ1-5
clone size: .

CDR3 protein: CASSVSLENWQTQYF
CDR3 DNA: TGTGCCAGCAGCGTTAGTCTAGAAAATTGGCAGACCCAGTACTTC
D gene: .
V gene: TRBV9
J gene: TRBJ2-5
clone size: .

CDR3 protein: CASRRNPGQGPYEQYF
CDR3 DNA: TGCGCCAGCAGGCGAAATCCGGGACAGGGACCCTACGAGCAGTACTTC
D gene: TRBD1
V gene: TRBV10-2
J gene: TRBJ2-7
clone size: .

CDR3 protein: CASLRQRSYNEQFF
CDR3 DNA: TGTGCCAGCTTAAGACAGCGCTCCTACAATGAGCAGTTCTTC
D gene: .
V gene: TRBV28
J gene: TRBJ2-1
clone size: .

CDR3 protein: CASSSTLAKNIQYF
CDR3 DNA: TGTGCCAGCAGCTCGACCTTAGCCAAAAACATTCAGTACTTC
D gene: .
V gene: TRBV7-8
J gene: TRBJ2-4
clone size: .

CDR3 protein: CATRDLLYNEQFF
CDR3 DNA: TGTGCCACCCGGGACTTGCTCTACAATGAGCAGTTCTTC
D gene: .
V gene: TRBV19
J gene: TRBJ2-1
clone size: .

CDR3 protein: CASSKGQPISYNEQFF
CDR3 DNA: TGTGCCAGTAGTAAGGGGCAGCCGATCTCCTACAATGAGCAGTTCTTC
D gene: .
V gene: TRBV19
J gene: TRBJ2-1
clone size: .

CDR3 protein: CASSEDRGGEKLFF
CDR3 DNA: TGTGCCAGCAGTGAGGACCGGGGAGGTGAAAAACTGTTTTTT
D gene: .
V gene: TRBV2
J gene: TRBJ1-4
clone size: .

CDR3 protein: CASTKQGASTEAFF
CDR3 DNA: TGTGCCAGCACCAAACAGGGGGCGAGCACTGAAGCTTTCTTT
D gene: TRBD1
V gene: TRBV6-5
J gene: TRBJ1-1
clone size: .

CDR3 protein: CASSGVAGGPSDTQYF
CDR3 DNA: TGTGCCAGCAGCGGGGTAGCGGGAGGCCCCTCAGATACGCAGTATTTT
D gene: TRBD2
V gene: TRBV9
J gene: TRBJ2-3
clone size: .

CDR3 protein: CASSPPPGTGGSDYTF
CDR3 DNA: TGTGCCAGCTCACCTCCGCCCGGGACAGGGGGATCAGACTACACCTTC
D gene: TRBD1
V gene: TRBV18
J gene: TRBJ1-2
clone size: .

CDR3 protein: CASSFSIGAGVREQYF
CDR3 DNA: TGTGCCAGCAGTTTTTCTATAGGGGCGGGAGTTAGGGAGCAGTACTTC
D gene: TRBD2
V gene: TRBV28
J gene: TRBJ2-7
clone size: .

CDR3 protein: CASSLDGTDTQYF
CDR3 DNA: TGCGCCAGCAGCTTGGATGGCACAGATACGCAGTATTTT
D gene: .
V gene: TRBV5-1
J gene: TRBJ2-3
clone size: .

CDR3 protein: CASSLGFGGFGEIRETQYF
CDR3 DNA: TGTGCCAGCAGCTTGGGGTTCGGGGGGTTCGGAGAAATACGAGAGACCCAGTACTTC
D gene: TRBD2
V gene: TRBV11-2
J gene: TRBJ2-5
clone size: .

CDR3 protein: CASQGTRGTEAFF
CDR3 DNA: TGTGCCAGCCAGGGGACAAGGGGCACTGAAGCTTTCTTT
D gene: .
V gene: TRBV18
J gene: TRBJ1-1
clone size: .

CDR3 protein: CASSYGGRYYGYTF
CDR3 DNA: TGTGCCAGCAGTTATGGCGGGAGGTACTATGGCTACACCTTC
D gene: .
V gene: TRBV28
J gene: TRBJ1-2
clone size: .

CDR3 protein: CASSYSTASYNEQFF
CDR3 DNA: TGTGCCAGCAGTTACTCGACAGCCTCCTACAATGAGCAGTTCTTC
D gene: .
V gene: TRBV6-6
J gene: TRBJ2-1
clone size: .

CDR3 protein: CASSRSGITDTQYF
CDR3 DNA: TGTGCCAGCAGTCGTAGCGGGATAACAGATACGCAGTATTTT
D gene: TRBD2
V gene: TRBV28
J gene: TRBJ2-3
clone size: .

CDR3 protein: CASSPPRADSYGYTF
CDR3 DNA: TGTGCCAGCTCACCACCCAGGGCCGACTCCTATGGCTACACCTTC
D gene: .
V gene: TRBV18
J gene: TRBJ1-2
clone size: once

CDR3 protein: CASSLVAVSEGEMKGYTF
CDR3 DNA: TGCGCCAGCAGCTTGGTGGCCGTGTCCGAGGGTGAGATGAAGGGCTACACCTTC
D gene: .
V gene: TRBV5-1
J gene: TRBJ1-2
clone size: once

CDR3 protein: CAWSVLGGGYTF
CDR3 DNA: TGTGCCTGGAGTGTACTAGGGGGTGGCTACACCTTC
D gene: .
V gene: TRBV30
J gene: TRBJ1-2
clone size: .

CDR3 protein: CASLGRGADTQYF
CDR3 DNA: TGTGCCAGCTTGGGACGGGGGGCAGATACGCAGTATTTT
D gene: TRBD2
V gene: TRBV2
J gene: TRBJ2-3
clone size: .

CDR3 protein: CASSLAGSGANVLTF
CDR3 DNA: TGTGCCAGCAGCTTAGCCGGCTCTGGGGCCAACGTCCTGACTTTC
D gene: .
V gene: TRBV7-7
J gene: TRBJ2-6
clone size: .

CDR3 protein: CASSLGRAEKLFF
CDR3 DNA: TGTGCCAGCAGTTTAGGCAGGGCAGAAAAACTGTTTTTT
D gene: .
V gene: TRBV28
J gene: TRBJ1-4
clone size: .

CDR3 protein: CASSSPRTGFGGGYTF
CDR3 DNA: TGTGCCAGCAGTTCCCCGAGGACAGGGTTCGGTGGTGGCTACACCTTC
D gene: TRBD1
V gene: TRBV6-6
J gene: TRBJ1-2
clone size: .

CDR3 protein: CASSQERTGKQPQHF
CDR3 DNA: TGTGCCAGCAGCCAAGAACGGACAGGTAAACAGCCCCAGCATTTT
D gene: TRBD1
V gene: TRBV7-9
J gene: TRBJ1-5
clone size: .

CDR3 protein: CASRDFLGSGANVLTF
CDR3 DNA: TGCGCCAGCAGGGACTTTCTAGGCTCTGGGGCCAACGTCCTGACTTTC
D gene: .
V gene: TRBV5-1
J gene: TRBJ2-6
clone size: .

CDR3 protein: CASSLEGYEKLFF
CDR3 DNA: TGCGCCAGCAGCTTGGAAGGCTACGAAAAACTGTTTTTT
D gene: .
V gene: TRBV5-1
J gene: TRBJ1-4
clone size: .

CDR3 protein: CASSLLAGQYQETQYF
CDR3 DNA: TGCGCCAGCAGCTTGTTAGCGGGGCAGTACCAAGAGACCCAGTACTTC
D gene: TRBD2
V gene: TRBV5-1
J gene: TRBJ2-5
clone size: once

CDR3 protein: CASSRLRETNTEAFF
CDR3 DNA: TGTGCCAGCAGCCGCCTCCGGGAGACGAACACTGAAGCTTTCTTT
D gene: .
V gene: TRBV7-6
J gene: TRBJ1-1
clone size: .

CDR3 protein: CASSFGSSLSGTEAFF
CDR3 DNA: TGTGCCAGCAGCTTCGGCTCGAGTTTATCGGGGACTGAAGCTTTCTTT
D gene: .
V gene: TRBV7-9
J gene: TRBJ1-1
clone size: .